The 28 T cell receptor beta chains below were found in one sample sequenced in a study of T cells after posttransplantation cyclophosphamide. Treatment was busulfan-fludarabine conditioning, a marrow graft, and cyclophosphamide on days +3 and +4. Method: immunoSEQ multiplex PCR; TCRdb's copy keeps in-frame clones and lacks some. Listed for the sample are about 7,700 clones, none seen a single time. Sample: PBMCs, taken 94 days after allogeneic stem cell transplant with posttransplant cyclophosphamide. Every receptor here comes from a female patient aged 60 to 70 who received an allogeneic stem cell transplant from an unrelated donor, was CMV-positive, and had acute GVHD only. The graft donor may have given rise to some T cells.

This clone appeared many times. This sequence joins TRBV7-3 and TRBJ2-1; D is unresolved. V was cut by 5 bases and J by 0 bases, with 14 bases left in between. The length of the CDR3 is 16 residues. Germline CDR1 and CDR2: SGHTA and FQGTGA. Here the CDR3 DNA reads TGTGCCAGCAGCCCAACGAGTAGCAACTCCTACAATGAGCAGTTCTTC. This sequence encodes CASSPTSSNSYNEQFF.

This clone has at least ten counts. The genes are TRBV12-3 or TRBV12-4 and TRBJ1-1; D not resolved. The CDR3 runs 15 residues. Trimming removed 5 bases from V and 0 bases from J, with 13 bases in between. The CDR3 reads CASSLRLWLNTEAFF. The DNA for the CDR3 is TGTGCCAGCAGTCTACGTTTATGGTTGAACACTGAAGCTTTCTTT.

This clone appeared a few times. This rearrangement joins TRBV12-3 or TRBV12-4 to TRBJ2-3; maybe TRBD1 (6 bases). CDR3 size: 15 residues. Trimming shortened V by 4 bases and J by 2 bases, and 13 bases separated the two germline ends. CDR3 in amino acids: CASSSLGQITDTQYF. CDR3 nucleotide sequence: TGTGCCAGCAGTTCTCTAGGACAGATCACAGATACGCAGTATTTT.

This clone has at least ten counts. CDR3 loop: CASGLDRQGTGDTQYF. The CDR3 bases are TGTGCTAGTGGTTTGGACAGACAGGGGACGGGAGATACGCAGTATTTT. The chain couples TRBV12-5 to TRBJ2-3; TRBD1 agrees at 8 bases. The V gene's germline CDR1 is LGHNT and CDR2 FRNRAP. With 1 base clipped from V and 5 bases from J, the junction kept 8 bases outside the gene matches. This CDR3 spans 16 amino acids.

This clone is categorized as medium-sized (0.01 to 0.1%). The chain employs TRBV6-6 and TRBJ1-4; a possible D gene is TRBD1 (6 bases). Trimming pared 6 bases from V and 7 bases from J, leaving 9 bases between. This CDR3 region has 12 residues. The germline V gene encodes CDR1 MNHNY and CDR2 SVGAGI (reference sequence). The CDR3 DNA is TGTGCCAGCAGCCTACAGGGTGAAAAACTGTTTTTT. It specifies CASSLQGEKLFF.

This clone qualifies as medium-sized. The chain recombines TRBV10-3 with TRBJ1-6, with TRBD1 matching 8 bases. The CDR3 runs 13 residues. Germline assignment: CDR1 ENHRY and CDR2 SYGVKD. With V trimmed by 5 bases and J by 10 bases, 4 bases remained unmatched. The DNA of the CDR3 is TGTGCCATCAGTAAGGACAGGGACTCACCCCTCCACTTT. This gives the protein CAISKDRDSPLHF.

V gene TRBV29-1 combines with J gene TRBJ2-3, with D possibly TRBD2 on 5 matching bases. The V end lost 3 bases, the J end lost 2 bases, and 12 bases lay between the germline ends. The CDR3 covers 14 residues. Germline V gene lookup returns CDR1 SQVTM and CDR2 ANQGSEA. CDR3 protein: CSVDGLLHTDTQYF. In nucleotides, the CDR3 is TGCAGCGTTGATGGACTTCTCCACACAGATACGCAGTATTTT.

This clone was detected ten times or more. The chain couples TRBV7-2 to TRBJ2-7, with 11 bases fitting TRBD2. J gave up 3 bases and V 4 bases, and 8 bases lay outside the gene matches. Germline V gene sequence: CDR1 SGHTA, CDR2 FQGNSA. The CDR3 totals 16 residues. The CDR3, as DNA: TGTGCCAGCAGCTGGACGGCGCTAGCGGGAGGCTACGAGCAGTACTTC. Amino acid sequence: CASSWTALAGGYEQYF.

This clone was recorded many times. The chain carries TRBV7-2 and TRBJ2-7; TRBD1 aligns across 7 bases. The CDR3 has 16 amino acids. The V segment lost 3 bases and the J segment 0 bases; nucleotides outside the gene matches: 8. Per germline, CDR1 SGHTA and CDR2 FQGNSA. The CDR3 region is CASSLDETGLSYEQYF. Here the CDR3 DNA reads TGTGCCAGCAGCTTGGATGAGACAGGGCTCTCCTACGAGCAGTACTTC.

This clone was picked up many times. The chain links TRBV5-1 to TRBJ2-1; 7 bases are shared with TRBD1. Germline lookup yields CDR1 SGHRS and CDR2 YFSETQ. This CDR3 has 19 amino acids. Trimming at V came to 2 bases and at J to 2 bases, leaving 16 bases not matched to a gene. CDR3 DNA: TGCGCCAGCAGCTTTCTAGGGGGCATTCGCTCAGGTGCCTACAATGAGCAGTTCTTC. Protein sequence: CASSFLGGIRSGAYNEQFF.

In its sample, this clone was seen many times. The chain has TRBV7-9 and TRBJ1-1; a possible D gene is TRBD1 (6 bases). CDR1 SEHNR and CDR2 FQNEAQ come from the germline V gene (reference sequence). The CDR3 totals 14 residues. V lost 5 bases and J lost 3, with 13 bases in between. CDR3: CASSRDTLDTEAFF. CDR3 in DNA: TGTGCCAGCAGCAGGGACACCCTGGACACTGAAGCTTTCTTT.

This clone was observed many times. The rearrangement joins TRBV6-2 or TRBV6-3 to TRBJ2-3; D may match TRBD1 or TRBD2 (5 bases each). CDR1 MNHEY and CDR2 SVGEGT come from the germline V gene. This CDR3 spans 12 amino acids. Trimming removed 7 bases from V and 3 bases from J, with 8 bases in between. The chain's CDR3 is CASTEGTDTQYF. The CDR3 bases are TGTGCCAGCACTGAGGGGACAGATACGCAGTATTTT.

This clone was counted at least ten times. V usage is TRBV10-3 and J usage is TRBJ1-2; a possible D gene is TRBD1 (5 bases). There are 13 residues in the CDR3. In germline, CDR1 is ENHRY, CDR2 SYGVKD. V lost 8 bases, J lost 6 bases, and 16 bases lay in between. The CDR3 nucleotides read TGTGCCATCGCCACTGAGGGGAACAATGGCTACACCTTC. Translating gives CAIATEGNNGYTF.

This clone was seen at least ten times. V and J are TRBV7-2 and TRBJ2-4; 7 bases fit TRBD1. V lost 5 bases and J lost 5; bases outside the gene matches: 6. The length of the CDR3 is 14 residues. The germline V gene has CDR1 SGHTA and CDR2 FQGNSA. CDR3 amino acids: CASSPWDRENIQYF. The CDR3 nucleotides read TGTGCCAGCAGCCCCTGGGACAGAGAAAACATTCAGTACTTC.

This clone was recorded many times. The chain employs TRBV11-3 and TRBJ2-3, with D tentatively TRBD1 (6 bases). The germline CDR1 and CDR2 sequences are SGHNT and YENEEA. The CDR3 is 16 residues long. Trimming removed 1 base at V and 2 bases at J, with 13 bases between. CDR3 loop: CASSLGGVGHTDTQYF. DNA for the CDR3: TGTGCCAGCAGCTTAGGAGGCGTGGGACACACAGATACGCAGTATTTT. The whole variable domain, remainder taken from reference TRBV11-3 and TRBJ2-3, is EAGVVQSPRYKIIEKKQPVAFWCNPISGHNTLYWYLQNLGQGPELLIRYENEEAVDDSQLPKDRFSAERLKGVDSTLKIQPAELGDSAVYLCASSLGGVGHTDTQYFGPGTRLTVL.

The CDR3 DNA follows: TGTGCCTGGAGTGTACAGGGACCCACTTCGAACACTGAAGCTTTCTTT. It is translated as CAWSVQGPTSNTEAFF. The V and J genes are TRBV30 and TRBJ1-1, with D maybe TRBD1 (6 bases). The length of the CDR3 is 16 residues. CDR1 and CDR2 from the germline V gene are GTSNPN and SVGIG (reference sequence). Trimming pared 0 bases from V and 1 base from J, leaving 15 bases between.

This clone occurred a few times. The chain employs TRBV29-1 and TRBJ2-5; D is possibly TRBD1 (6 bases). V dropped 6 bases and J dropped 4 bases, with 21 bases sitting between them. The germline CDR1 and CDR2 sequences are SQVTM and ANQGSEA. The CDR3 totals 15 residues. The CDR3 region has the DNA TGCAGCGTCGAACCACTGGACAGTCGCCCAGAGACCCAGTACTTC. Translated, it gives CSVEPLDSRPETQYF.

This clone rates as large. This sequence joins TRBV4-3 and TRBJ1-1; 8 nucleotides match TRBD1. Germline V gives CDR1 LGHNA, CDR2 YSLEER. The V and J ends lost 3 bases and 8 bases, in that order; junction bases with no gene match: 5. The CDR3 is made up of 13 amino acids. This CDR3 is CASSQRTGREAFF. For the CDR3, the DNA is TGCGCCAGCAGCCAGCGGACAGGGCGAGAAGCTTTCTTT.

This clone was picked up many times. This chain uses TRBV28 with TRBJ1-5, with TRBD1 identical over 8 bases. The V gene end was trimmed by 6 bases and the J gene end by 0 bases; junction bases not matched to a gene: 13. Germline loops: CDR1 MDHEN, CDR2 SYDVKM. The CDR3 runs to 18 residues. The CDR3 DNA reads as TGTGCCAGCAGCATATGGCAGGGGGCCGGCTATAGCAATCAGCCCCAGCATTTT. It codes for CASSIWQGAGYSNQPQHF.

This clone occurred many times. The chain has TRBV5-5 and TRBJ2-1; D is ambiguous. The CDR3 spans 11 residues. V was cut by 1 base and J by 8 bases, with 4 bases left in between. Germline V lookup: CDR1 SGHKS, CDR2 YYEKEE (reference sequence). The CDR3 sequence is CASSLRYEQFF. The CDR3 region has the DNA TGTGCCAGCAGCTTGAGGTATGAGCAGTTCTTC.

This clone was seen many times. This chain links TRBV6-4 with TRBJ2-3, with 7 bases lining up with TRBD2. V dropped 5 bases and J dropped 1; count of bases not matched to a gene: 3. CDR1 is MRHNA and CDR2 is SNTAGT in the germline V gene. This CDR3 has 14 residues. In DNA form, the CDR3 reads TGTGCCAGCAGTCAGAGCGGGGGCACAGATACGCAGTATTTT. Encoded protein: CASSQSGGTDTQYF.

Concerning this clone itself: This may be a read error, as it is one base from a much larger clone. The chain has TRBV6-1 and TRBJ2-7; 9 nucleotides match TRBD1. The CDR3 sequence is 15 residues long. Germline V gives CDR1 MNHNS, CDR2 SASEGT. The CDR3 loop reads CASTTWDRVSYQQYF. In nucleotides, the CDR3 is TGTGCCAGCACAACCTGGGACAGGGTTTCCTACCAGCAGTACTTC.

Many counts were recorded for this clone. This chain uses TRBV27 with TRBJ1-1; unclear D gene. Germline V CDR1 and CDR2: MNHEY, SMNVEV (reference sequence). V lost 5 bases to trimming and J lost 0 bases, with 16 bases between them. The CDR3 length is 16 residues. The CDR3 coding sequence is TGTGCCAGCAGTCCCCCCCCAATACTCATGAACACTGAAGCTTTCTTT. This translates into CASSPPPILMNTEAFF.

This clone has at least ten counts. The gene calls are TRBV2 and TRBJ1-6, with unresolved D. V gave up 5 bases and J gave up 2 bases, with 10 bases separating them. This CDR3 has 15 residues. Per germline, CDR1 SNHLY and CDR2 FYNNEI. DNA of the CDR3: TGTGCCAGCAGTCAAGGGCGGACCTATAATTCACCCCTCCACTTT. It is translated as CASSQGRTYNSPLHF.

This clone was seen a handful of times. The chain recombines TRBV7-3 with TRBJ2-6; 8 bases are a match to TRBD2. There are 16 residues in the CDR3. Per germline, CDR1 SGHTA and CDR2 FQGTGA. J lost 3 bases, V lost 5 bases, and 6 bases had no gene match. CDR3 nucleotides: TGTGCCAGCAGCCTCTCGGGAGGGGTTGGGGCCAACGTCCTGACTTTC. Protein product: CASSLSGGVGANVLTF.

This clone was found a few times. The CDR3 region has the DNA TGCGCCAGCAGCTTCCAAGCGGGAGTATCGGAGACCCAGTACTTC. Its translation is CASSFQAGVSETQYF. The chain employs TRBV5-1 and TRBJ2-5; TRBD2 matches at 8 bases. With V trimmed by 2 bases and J by 5 bases, 8 bases remained unmatched. Per germline, CDR1 SGHRS and CDR2 YFSETQ. The CDR3 is 15 amino acids.

This clone was found many times. This chain uses TRBV15 with TRBJ1-1; 8 nucleotides match TRBD1. The germline CDR1 and CDR2 sequences are LNHNV and YYDKDF (reference sequence). This CDR3 region has 16 residues. The J segment lost 4 bases and the V segment lost 1 base, leaving 8 bases of the junction unmatched. CDR3 DNA sequence: TGTGCCACCAGCAGAGCCATCGGGACAGGAGGCACTGAAGCTTTCTTT. This codes for CATSRAIGTGGTEAFF.

This clone ranks as large. The chain uses TRBV19 and TRBJ1-1, with D uncertain. Looked up from germline, CDR1 is LNHDA and CDR2 is SQIVND (reference sequence). V gave up 0 bases and J gave up 1 base, with 18 bases separating them. The CDR3 extends over 18 amino acids. In nucleotides, the CDR3 is TGTGCCAGTAGTATAGATCTATCGATGAGAGCATGGAACACTGAAGCTTTCTTT. Its protein product is CASSIDLSMRAWNTEAFF.